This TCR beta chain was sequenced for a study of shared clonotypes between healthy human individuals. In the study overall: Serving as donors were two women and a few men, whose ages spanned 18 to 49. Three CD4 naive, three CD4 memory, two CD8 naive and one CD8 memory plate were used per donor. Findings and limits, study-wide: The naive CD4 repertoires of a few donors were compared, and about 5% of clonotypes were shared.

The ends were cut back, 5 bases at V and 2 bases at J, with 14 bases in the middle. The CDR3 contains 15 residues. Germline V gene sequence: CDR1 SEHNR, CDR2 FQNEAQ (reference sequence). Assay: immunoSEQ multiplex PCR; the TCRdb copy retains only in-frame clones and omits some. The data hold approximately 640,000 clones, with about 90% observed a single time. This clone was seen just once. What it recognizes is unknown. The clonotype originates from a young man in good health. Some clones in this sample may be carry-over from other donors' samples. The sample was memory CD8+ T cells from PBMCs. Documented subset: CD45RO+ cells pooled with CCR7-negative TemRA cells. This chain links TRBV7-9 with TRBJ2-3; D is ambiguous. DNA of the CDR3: TGTGCCAGCAGCCATGCGAGTCTCGTCACAGATACGCAGTATTTT. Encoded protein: CASSHASLVTDTQYF.